This entry features one T cell receptor (beta chain) sequence. The method was immunoSEQ multiplex PCR; TCRdb's version includes in-frame clones alone and lacks a portion of them. This repertoire shows fewer than 15,000 clones, more than 90% found once; its top ten account for 6% to 8.5%. This CDR3 contains 14 residues. Germline V gene lookup returns CDR1 KGHSH and CDR2 LQKENI. With 4 bases removed from V and 4 bases from J, the gap between germline ends came to 11 bases. The data stem from a study of T cell clonotyping in hematopoietic cell transplantation. The chain uses TRBV18 and TRBJ1-3; maybe TRBD1 (5 bases). The clonotype comes from a female patient aged 45-65 years who had an allogeneic stem cell transplant from an unrelated donor, so the T cells may come from the graft donor. Some clones in this sample may be carry-over from other donors' samples. Sample: PBMCs, taken 100 days after allogeneic stem cell transplant. Here the CDR3 reads CASSLDSEGNTIYF. The CDR3 bases are TGTGCCAGCTCACTCGACAGTGAAGGAAACACCATATATTTT.